Listed here are 25 T cell receptor beta chains from one sample, sequenced in a study of blood T cell repertoires in COVID-19. Sequencing was performed with immunoSEQ multiplex PCR; in TCRdb, only in-frame clones are kept and a portion is missing. The data hold 65,000 to 95,000 clones, with over 65% observed a single time. Sequenced sample: peripheral blood. These TCRs come from a man in his fifties with active or convalescent COVID-19.

This chain connects TRBV5-8 to TRBJ2-5; TRBD1 matches at 7 bases. Germline values: CDR1 SGHTS, CDR2 YDEGEE. The CDR3 loop spans 14 amino acids. V was clipped by 1 base and J by 5 bases; unmatched bases: 5. The CDR3 loop is CASSLRTGLETQYF. The CDR3 DNA is TGTGCCAGCAGCTTGAGGACAGGCTTGGAGACCCAGTACTTC.

The chain uses TRBV2 and TRBJ2-3; the match to TRBD1 covers 8 bases. The CDR3 totals 14 residues. V lost 8 bases and J lost 0; bases outside the gene matches: 4. Germline loops: CDR1 SNHLY, CDR2 FYNNEI. CDR3 nucleotide sequence: TGTGCCAGCGCAGGGGGCCGGAGCACAGATACGCAGTATTTT. Translating gives CASAGGRSTDTQYF.

This clone was found a few times. V gene TRBV5-4 combines with J gene TRBJ2-1; 10 bases agree with TRBD2. CDR3 length: 15 amino acids. Germline V gene data show CDR1 as SGHNT and CDR2 as YYREEE (reference sequence). The J segment lost 6 bases and the V segment lost 2 bases, leaving 5 bases of the junction unmatched. As DNA, the CDR3 is TGTGCCAGCAGCTTTGCTAGCGGGGGTTCCAATGAGCAGTTCTTC. As protein: CASSFASGGSNEQFF.

The chain combines TRBV11-2 with TRBJ2-3, with 9 bases that match TRBD2. Germline values: CDR1 SGHAT, CDR2 FQNNGV. The CDR3 covers 17 residues. With V trimmed by 2 bases and J by 3 bases, 9 bases remained unmatched. The CDR3, as DNA: TGTGCCAGCAGCTTAACGCTAGCGGGGACGGGGACAGATACGCAGTATTTT. Protein: CASSLTLAGTGTDTQYF.

This clone was counted between two and nine times. This chain connects TRBV5-6 to TRBJ2-5; maybe TRBD2 (6 bases). Germline lookup yields CDR1 SGHDT and CDR2 YYEEEE. Trimming took off 0 bases at V and 4 bases at J, with 10 bases between the two ends. CDR3 length: 14 residues. The CDR3 region has the DNA TGTGCCAGCAGCTTGGGAGGGAGGCGAGAGACCCAGTACTTC. Translating gives CASSLGGRRETQYF.

The V gene is TRBV30, the J gene TRBJ2-1, with a tentative D call TRBD2 (7 bases). This CDR3 has 13 residues. Germline V gene sequence: CDR1 GTSNPN, CDR2 SVGIG (reference sequence). The V end lost 0 bases, the J end lost 9 bases, and 12 bases lay between the germline ends. The CDR3 sequence: CAWSVGGAVEQFF. In DNA form, the CDR3 reads TGTGCCTGGAGTGTAGGGGGGGCAGTTGAGCAGTTCTTC.

This sequence joins TRBV24-1 and TRBJ2-1, with 8 bases that match TRBD2. The CDR3 contains 16 residues. After removal of 3 bases from V and 5 bases from J, the junction contained 8 bases not matched to a gene. Germline CDR1 is KGHDR and CDR2 is SFDVKD. CDR3 region: CATSDPLGGGNNEQFF. In nucleotides, the CDR3 is TGTGCCACCAGTGATCCCTTGGGCGGGGGGAACAATGAGCAGTTCTTC.

In its sample, this clone was seen a few times. In this CDR3 the conserved last residue, phenylalanine or tryptophan, is missing, so a read error is likely. The DNA is omitted, as the CDR3 cannot be located on it reliably, and the CDR3 follows TCRdb's listing. The chain uses TRBV12-5 and TRBJ2-3; TRBD2, as called in the table, went unchecked against the DNA. Germline V CDR1 and CDR2: LGHNT, FRNRAP. The CDR3 is 8 amino acids long, termini counted. The CDR3 protein is CASGLALG.

This clone has a handful of counts. The chain carries TRBV11-3 and TRBJ2-2, with D possibly TRBD1 on 5 matching bases. Trimming removed 4 bases at V and 2 bases at J, with 14 bases between. CDR3 size: 16 residues. The V gene's germline CDR1 is SGHNT and CDR2 YENEEA. In DNA form, the CDR3 reads TGTGCCAGCAGCTCCCCCTCAGGGTTTAACACCGGGGAGCTGTTTTTT. Its protein is CASSSPSGFNTGELFF.

J is TRBJ1-6 and V is TRBV9, with unresolved D. V gave up 0 bases and J gave up 10 bases, with 5 bases separating them. Germline CDR1 is SGDLS and CDR2 is YYNGEE. The CDR3 contains 12 residues. CDR3 sequence: CASSVEASPLHF. As DNA, the CDR3 is TGTGCCAGCAGCGTAGAAGCATCACCCCTCCACTTT.

The chain carries TRBV5-4 and TRBJ2-3; the D gene is possibly TRBD2 (5 bases). Germline CDR1 SGHNT, CDR2 YYREEE (reference sequence). The CDR3 is 15 amino acids. Trimming pared 0 bases from V and 2 bases from J, leaving 10 bases between. CDR3 in amino acids: CASSLGGLATDTQYF. The CDR3 bases are TGTGCCAGCAGCTTGGGCGGGCTGGCCACAGATACGCAGTATTTT.

This chain uses TRBV18 with TRBJ1-1; 7 bases are shared with TRBD1. The CDR3 totals 13 residues. CDR1 and CDR2 (germline): KGHSH, LQKENI. With 5 bases clipped from V and 4 bases from J, the junction kept 4 bases outside the gene matches. The CDR3 region is CASSSDRATEAFF. The CDR3 nucleotides read TGTGCCAGCTCATCTGACAGGGCCACTGAAGCTTTCTTT.

V usage is TRBV5-1 and J usage is TRBJ2-5, with 12 nucleotides matching TRBD2. V lost 7 bases to trimming and J lost 1 base; unmatched junction nucleotides: 2. This CDR3 comprises 14 residues. Germline V gives CDR1 SGHRS, CDR2 YFSETQ. The CDR3, as DNA: TGCGCCAGCGGGACTAGCGGGCTCCAAGAGACCCAGTACTTC. Residues: CASGTSGLQETQYF.

This clone was seen a handful of times. The V call is TRBV7-9, the J call TRBJ2-3; 11 bases match TRBD1. The CDR3 is made up of 14 amino acids. The V segment lost 5 bases and the J segment 5 bases; nucleotides outside the gene matches: 3. In germline, CDR1 is SEHNR, CDR2 FQNEAQ (reference sequence). CDR3 protein: CASSPGQGVDTQYF. The CDR3 DNA reads as TGTGCCAGCAGCCCGGGACAGGGGGTAGATACGCAGTATTTT.

The V call is TRBV19, the J call TRBJ1-5; TRBD1 is a possible D gene (5 bases). The V end lost 3 bases, the J end lost 4 bases, and 10 bases lay between the germline ends. CDR1 is LNHDA, CDR2 SQIVND, per germline (reference sequence). The CDR3 runs 14 residues. The CDR3 loop reads CASSISKGNQPQHF. DNA for the CDR3: TGTGCCAGTAGTATCTCTAAGGGGAATCAGCCCCAGCATTTT.

The V and J genes are TRBV28 and TRBJ2-3; 9 nucleotides line up with TRBD1. The germline V gene encodes CDR1 MDHEN and CDR2 SYDVKM. CDR3 length: 15 amino acids. J gave up 7 bases and V 4 bases, and 9 bases lay outside the gene matches. CDR3 nucleotides: TGTGCCAGCAGTTCGGACAGGGGACAGGGAAATACGCAGTATTTT. Amino acids: CASSSDRGQGNTQYF.

The chain carries TRBV6-5 and TRBJ1-2, with a possible D match to TRBD1 (5 bases). V gave up 8 bases and J gave up 4 bases, with 17 bases separating them. The CDR3 sequence is 14 residues long. Germline CDR1 and CDR2: MNHEY and SVGAGI. The CDR3 sequence is CASLKPGLGYGYTF. CDR3 nucleotide sequence: TGTGCCAGCCTCAAGCCAGGGTTAGGCTATGGCTACACCTTC.

The chain couples TRBV30 to TRBJ2-1, with 7 positions matching TRBD1. The CDR3 runs 14 residues. V shed 1 base and J 6 bases; nucleotides not matched to a gene: 6. Germline CDR1 reads GTSNPN; CDR2 reads SVGIG (reference sequence). As DNA, the CDR3 is TGTGCCTGGAGTGCCCGGACAGGCCCCAATGAGCAGTTCTTC. Translation: CAWSARTGPNEQFF.

The rearrangement links TRBV7-9 to TRBJ1-2; D call uncertain. The V and J ends lost 6 bases and 3 bases respectively, with 11 bases between them. This CDR3 has 13 amino acids. Germline V gene sequence: CDR1 SEHNR, CDR2 FQNEAQ (reference sequence). CDR3 nucleotide sequence: TGTGCCAGCAGTCCGGGAACCGACTATGGCTACACCTTC. Translation gives CASSPGTDYGYTF. Looking up the rest from reference TRBV7-9 and TRBJ1-2 gives the full variable domain: DTGVSQNPRHKITKRGQNVTFRCDPISEHNRLYWYRQTLGQGPEFLTYFQNEAQLEKSRLLSDRFSAERPKGSFSTLEIQRTEQGDSAMYLCASSPGTDYGYTFGSGTRLTVV.

The chain carries TRBV18 and TRBJ1-4, with TRBD1 matching 7 bases. Germline assignment: CDR1 KGHSH and CDR2 LQKENI. V shed 3 bases and J 3 bases; nucleotides not matched to a gene: 4. The CDR3 covers 15 residues. This CDR3 reads CASSPQGQSNEKLFF. In nucleotides, the CDR3 is TGTGCCAGCTCACCCCAGGGACAGTCTAATGAAAAACTGTTTTTT.

The chain combines TRBV3-1 (or the pseudogene TRBV3-2) with TRBJ2-3; 8 nucleotides line up with TRBD2. This CDR3 comprises 15 residues. Germline V gene data show CDR1 as LGHDT and CDR2 as YNNKEL (reference sequence). J lost 6 bases, V lost 2 bases, and 7 bases had no gene match. Here the CDR3 DNA reads TGTGCCAGCAGCCAACGGACTAGCCGGTCCGATACGCAGTATTTT. It specifies CASSQRTSRSDTQYF.

In DNA, the CDR3 is TGTGCCATTATGAGCGGGGGGTCCTACAATGAGCAGTTCTTC. Its translation is CAIMSGGSYNEQFF. This sequence joins TRBV10-3 and TRBJ2-1; 9 bases map to TRBD2. The CDR3 spans 14 residues. The V gene's germline CDR1 is ENHRY and CDR2 SYGVKD. J lost 1 base, V lost 9 bases, and 4 bases had no gene match.

V gene TRBV10-2 combines with J gene TRBJ2-7; TRBD2 agrees at 8 bases. This CDR3 contains 15 residues. Germline CDR1 is WSHSY and CDR2 is SAAADI. V was clipped by 4 bases and J by 4 bases; unmatched bases: 9. The CDR3 DNA is TGCGCCAGCAGTGGGACTAGCCGGAGCAATTACGAGCAGTACTTC. This encodes CASSGTSRSNYEQYF.

This chain joins TRBV18 and TRBJ1-1; TRBD1 is a possible D gene (6 bases). The CDR3 is 15 amino acids. Trimming pared 2 bases from V and 5 bases from J, leaving 15 bases between. Germline V gene sequence: CDR1 KGHSH, CDR2 LQKENI. CDR3 residues: CASSPGGARETEAFF. As DNA, the CDR3 is TGTGCCAGCTCACCAGGGGGGGCGAGGGAGACTGAAGCTTTCTTT. The full variable domain, rest sourced from reference TRBV18 and TRBJ1-1, is NAGVMQNPRHLVRRRGQEARLRCSPMKGHSHVYWYRQLPEEGLKFMVYLQKENIIDESGMPKERFSAEFPKEGPSILRIQQVVRGDSAAYFCASSPGGARETEAFFGQGTRLTVV.

The gene calls are TRBV19 and TRBJ1-2, with a tentative D call TRBD1 (6 bases). V lost 5 bases and J lost 6, with 16 bases in between. This CDR3 comprises 14 residues. CDR1 is LNHDA, CDR2 SQIVND, per germline (reference sequence). The CDR3 region is CASSPWGRRHGYTF. CDR3 nucleotide sequence: TGTGCCAGTAGTCCCTGGGGGCGACGGCATGGCTACACCTTC.